The entry below describes one T cell receptor beta chain. No antigen is known for it. This specimen belongs to a study of T cell clones after liver transplantation. Study-level background: TCRbeta sequencing after a pre-transplant mixed lymphocyte reaction identified graft-donor-reactive clones, later tracked in post-transplant blood. General study results and limits: Donor-reactive sequences fell more than third party-reactive ones, suggesting partial deletion.

Clones were sequenced by immunoSEQ multiplex PCR, and TCRdb holds only the in-frame ones, with some missing. Here the sample spans 40,000 to 65,000 clones, roughly 84% being singletons. This CDR3 has 15 amino acids. V gave up 0 bases and J gave up 0 bases, with 5 bases separating them. The germline gives CDR1 MNHEY, CDR2 SMNVEV (reference sequence). The source is a human donor who received a liver transplant. This material consisted of CD4+ T cells from blood, taken before liver transplant. The chain joins TRBV27 to TRBJ1-4; D gene ambiguous. CDR3 protein: CASSLSTATNEKLFF. The CDR3 DNA is TGTGCCAGCAGTTTATCGACCGCAACTAATGAAAAACTGTTTTTT.